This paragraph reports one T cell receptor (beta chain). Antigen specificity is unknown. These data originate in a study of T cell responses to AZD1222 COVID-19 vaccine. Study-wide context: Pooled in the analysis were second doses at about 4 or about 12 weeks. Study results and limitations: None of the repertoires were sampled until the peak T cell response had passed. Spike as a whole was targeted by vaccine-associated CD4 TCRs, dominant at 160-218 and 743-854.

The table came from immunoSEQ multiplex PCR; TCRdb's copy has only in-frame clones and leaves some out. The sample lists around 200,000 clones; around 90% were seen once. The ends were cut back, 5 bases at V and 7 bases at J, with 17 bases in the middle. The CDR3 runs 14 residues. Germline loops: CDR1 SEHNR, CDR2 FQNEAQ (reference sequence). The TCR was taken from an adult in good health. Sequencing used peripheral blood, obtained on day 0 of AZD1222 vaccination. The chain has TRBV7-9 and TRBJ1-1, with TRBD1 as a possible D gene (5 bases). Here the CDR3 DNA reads TGTGCCAGCAGCAAGAGGGACGGACTGTATGAAGCTTTCTTT. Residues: CASSKRDGLYEAFF.